This T cell receptor (beta chain) was obtained from a study of sequential checkpoint blockade in melanoma. Whole-study context: Patients were randomized 1:1 to nivolumab-then-ipilimumab or ipilimumab-then-nivolumab first-line.

Losses at the gene ends were 4 bases for V and 5 bases for J; bases not matched to a gene: 13. Germline CDR1 reads SQVTM; CDR2 reads ANQGSEA. This CDR3 is 17 amino acids long. Sequencing used immunoSEQ multiplex PCR; TCRdb keeps in-frame clones, though not all of them. Altogether around 12,000 clones are present, about two thirds being singletons, with the ten largest covering under 30%. The sample's treatment: randomized to nivolumab then ipilimumab (arm A) or the reverse (arm B). DNA-damaging chemotherapy had not been given to any patient beforehand. Live CD3+CD8+ CD19− CD56− cells were sorted from PBMCs.

This receptor was taken from a human donor with melanoma. Source: CD8+ T cells sorted from blood (inferred from file names), taken from a patient given nivolumab and ipilimumab in sequence. This rearrangement joins TRBV29-1 to TRBJ2-2; 10 positions agree with TRBD2. The CDR3 loop reads CSVGTRTSGYRTGELFF. CDR3 coding DNA: TGCAGCGTTGGGACCCGGACTAGCGGTTACCGAACCGGGGAGCTGTTTTTT.